The 14 T cell receptor beta chains given below trace back to one sample, sequenced in a study of blood T cell repertoires in COVID-19. Sequencing used immunoSEQ multiplex PCR; TCRdb keeps in-frame clones, though not all of them. The sample holds about 140,000 clones, 84% seen once. Sequenced sample: peripheral blood. These receptor sequences come from a woman aged 55-70 years with acute or convalescent COVID-19.

This chain links TRBV6-6 with TRBJ2-7; tentative D call: TRBD2 (6 bases). This CDR3 has 16 amino acids. V was pared by 7 bases and J by 0 bases, with 19 bases between. Germline CDR1 is MNHNY and CDR2 is SVGAGI (reference sequence). DNA for the CDR3: TGTGCCAGCACCAACGGGGGTCGCCATAGCTCCTACGAGCAGTACTTC. Residues: CASTNGGRHSSYEQYF.

The chain is built from TRBV28 and TRBJ1-2; no definite D call. Per germline, CDR1 MDHEN and CDR2 SYDVKM. This CDR3 contains 13 residues. Trimming removed 5 bases at V and 8 bases at J, with 15 bases between. CDR3 DNA: TGTGCCAGCAGTCCCCCGGGTTTTCAAGGCTACACCTTC. Its protein product is CASSPPGFQGYTF.

This rearrangement joins TRBV10-3 to TRBJ2-1, with a tentative D call TRBD2 (6 bases). The CDR3 has 14 amino acids. Germline loops: CDR1 ENHRY, CDR2 SYGVKD. V was shortened by 3 bases and J by 8 bases, with 14 bases between the two germline ends. The CDR3, as DNA: TGTGCCATCAGTGATCGGAGGGCCCCGGATGAGCAGTTCTTC. It codes for CAISDRRAPDEQFF.

The V gene is TRBV19, the J gene TRBJ1-2; D is possibly TRBD1 (6 bases). Germline V gene sequence: CDR1 LNHDA, CDR2 SQIVND (reference sequence). The CDR3 spans 13 residues. V was trimmed by 8 bases and J by 4 bases, leaving 14 bases between them. CDR3 sequence reads: CASQDRRLYGYTF. The CDR3 bases are TGTGCCAGTCAGGACAGACGACTCTATGGCTACACCTTC.

The rearrangement links TRBV5-1 to TRBJ1-1; TRBD1 matches at 10 bases. Trimming took 0 bases from V and 5 from J; bases not matched to a gene: 4. Germline CDR1 reads SGHRS; CDR2 reads YFSETQ. The CDR3 totals 15 residues. This CDR3 is CASSLAAGQGTEAFF. The CDR3 nucleotides read TGCGCCAGCAGCTTGGCCGCGGGACAGGGGACTGAAGCTTTCTTT.

This clone was detected only a few times. The rearrangement links TRBV2 to TRBJ1-5; the match to TRBD1 covers 10 bases. Germline V gives CDR1 SNHLY, CDR2 FYNNEI. The CDR3 runs to 14 residues. V was pared by 5 bases and J by 6 bases, with 4 bases of the junction left unmatched. The CDR3 region has the DNA TGTGCCAGCAGTAGCGGGGACAGGGGTCAGCCCCAGCATTTT. The encoded protein is CASSSGDRGQPQHF. The full variable domain, with the rest looked up from reference TRBV2 and TRBJ1-5, is EPEVTQTPSHQVTQMGQEVILRCVPISNHLYFYWYRQILGQKVEFLVSFYNNEISEKSEIFDDQFSVERPDGSNFTLKIRSTKLEDSAMYFCASSSGDRGQPQHFGDGTRLSIL.

The J gene is TRBJ2-7, the V gene TRBV28; 8 nucleotides match TRBD1. This CDR3 comprises 13 residues. The germline gives CDR1 MDHEN, CDR2 SYDVKM. After removal of 6 bases from V and 3 bases from J, the junction contained 4 bases not matched to a gene. DNA for the CDR3: TGTGCCAGCAGACTTGACAGGGGCTACGAGCAGTACTTC. This codes for CASRLDRGYEQYF. Drawing the rest from reference TRBV28 and TRBJ2-7, the complete variable domain is DVKVTQSSRYLVKRTGEKVFLECVQDMDHENMFWYRQDPGLGLRLIYFSYDVKMKEKGDIPEGYSVSREKKERFSLILESASTNQTSMYLCASRLDRGYEQYFGPGTRLTVT.

This clone was observed once. The chain joins TRBV27 to TRBJ1-2; the match to TRBD1 covers 7 bases. CDR3 size: 14 residues. Per the germline V gene, CDR1 is MNHEY and CDR2 is SMNVEV (reference sequence). V lost 2 bases to trimming and J lost 8 bases; unmatched junction nucleotides: 8. DNA of the CDR3: TGTGCCAGCAGTTTACGCCGACAGGGTTGGGGCTACACCTTC. This codes for CASSLRRQGWGYTF.

The chain's CDR3 is CASSRQGSSYEQYF. The CDR3 DNA reads TGTGCCAGCAGCCGTCAGGGATCCTCCTACGAGCAGTACTTC. The chain is built from TRBV3-1 (or the pseudogene TRBV3-2) and TRBJ2-7, with D possibly TRBD1 on 5 matching bases. Germline CDR1 and CDR2: LGHDT and YNNKEL (reference sequence). The CDR3 length is 14 residues. V was cut by 4 bases and J by 0 bases, with 10 bases left in between.

CDR3 bases: TGCGCCAGCAGCTTCCAGGGCCACCAAGAGACCCAGTACTTC. This translates into CASSFQGHQETQYF. The chain combines TRBV5-1 with TRBJ2-5, with a possible D match to TRBD1 (5 bases). V lost 2 bases, J lost 0 bases, and 8 bases lay in between. This CDR3 has 14 residues. Germline V gives CDR1 SGHRS, CDR2 YFSETQ.

J is TRBJ2-7 and V is TRBV5-4, with no clear D. The CDR3 is 12 amino acids. Deletions cut 2 bases from V and 6 bases from J, with 9 bases between. The germline CDR1 and CDR2 sequences are SGHNT and YYREEE (reference sequence). In nucleotides, the CDR3 is TGTGCCAGCAGCTTCTTCGGTCGCGAGCAGTACTTC. Its protein is CASSFFGREQYF.

The chain carries TRBV5-1 and TRBJ2-5; no firm D call. The germline gives CDR1 SGHRS, CDR2 YFSETQ. The ends were cut back, 2 bases at V and 1 base at J, with 12 bases in the middle. The CDR3 has 15 residues. Here the CDR3 DNA reads TGCGCCAGCAGCTTTAGGAGCTACATCCAAGAGACCCAGTACTTC. Protein sequence: CASSFRSYIQETQYF.

The chain employs TRBV7-9 and TRBJ2-7; 10 bases line up with TRBD1. The CDR3 consists of 16 residues. CDR1 is SEHNR, CDR2 FQNEAQ, per germline (reference sequence). The V and J ends lost 5 bases and 5 bases, in that order; junction bases with no gene match: 12. In nucleotides, the CDR3 is TGTGCCAGCAGCAACGGGGACAGGGGACGTTTGGACGAGCAGTACTTC. It yields the protein CASSNGDRGRLDEQYF.

This clone has a single count. The chain links TRBV6-1 to TRBJ2-1; 7 positions match TRBD1. The V segment lost 4 bases and the J segment 6 bases; nucleotides outside the gene matches: 12. Germline CDR1 and CDR2: MNHNS and SASEGT. The CDR3 covers 16 residues. This CDR3 reads CASSGATRTGSNEQFF. In nucleotides, the CDR3 is TGTGCCAGCAGTGGTGCTACGAGGACAGGATCCAATGAGCAGTTCTTC.